This T cell receptor beta chain was captured by sequencing in a study of type 1 regulatory T cells. At the level of the study: An in vitro protocol generated T-allo10, a Tr1-enriched, alloantigen-specific CD4 T cell product.

Via MiXCR, TCRdb re-called the reads, giving one row per CDR3 protein. The sample contains around 88,000 distinct CDR3 sequences, around a third of which appear only once. This clonotype was counted a few times. Germline assignment: CDR1 KGHDR and CDR2 SFDVKD. The CDR3 is 19 amino acids. Trimming took 3 bases from V and 2 from J; bases not matched to a gene: 8. The clonotype originates from a human donor in good health. The J gene is TRBJ2-6, the V gene TRBV24-1; 11 bases agree with TRBD1. Source material: CD4+ T cells, either the whole sample or a sorted fraction (not recorded which). The chain's CDR3 is CATSDTRGTGGTGANVLTF. Written as DNA, the CDR3 is TGTGCCACCAGTGATACAAGGGGGACAGGGGGAACTGGGGCCAACGTCCTGACTTTC.